These 15 T cell receptor beta chains came from one sample sequenced in a study of cytomegalovirus exposure and HLA in healthy donors. Amplification used 60 Vbeta primers and 13 Jbeta primers. Using immunoSEQ multiplex PCR, the repertoire was profiled, and TCRdb retains in-frame clones only, with some absent. The sample lists some 150,000 clones, roughly four fifths seen once, with less than 1% in the top ten. Material: PBMCs. The receptors here all came from a female donor in good health and CMV-seronegative.

V is TRBV6-1 and J is TRBJ2-7, with TRBD1 identical over 8 bases. V dropped 6 bases and J dropped 5; count of bases not matched to a gene: 6. The CDR3 extends over 13 amino acids. Per germline, CDR1 MNHNS and CDR2 SASEGT. As DNA, the CDR3 is TGTGCCAGCAGGCTATCACAGGGGGACGAGCAGTACTTC. It is translated as CASRLSQGDEQYF.

This clone was recorded once. V usage is TRBV5-6 and J usage is TRBJ2-7; 8 bases agree with TRBD2. This CDR3 is 13 amino acids long. The V segment lost 2 bases and the J segment 5 bases; nucleotides outside the gene matches: 3. Germline-derived CDR1 and CDR2 are SGHDT and YYEEEE. CDR3 amino acids: CASSLGLANEQYF. The DNA of the CDR3 is TGTGCCAGCAGCTTAGGACTAGCCAACGAGCAGTACTTC.

The chain recombines TRBV14 with TRBJ1-1, with D unresolved. This CDR3 is 14 amino acids long. Germline V lookup: CDR1 SGHDN, CDR2 FVKESK. Trimming pared 2 bases from V and 10 bases from J, leaving 17 bases between. CDR3 DNA sequence: TGTGCCAGCAGCCAAAGTAGAGGGCGGAGCGGAGCTTTCTTT. It translates to CASSQSRGRSGAFF. The full variable domain, completed using reference TRBV14 and TRBJ1-1, is EAGVTQFPSHSVIEKGQTVTLRCDPISGHDNLYWYRRVMGKEIKFLLHFVKESKQDESGMPNNRFLAERTGGTYSTLKVQPAELEDSGVYFCASSQSRGRSGAFFGQGTRLTVV.

This sequence joins TRBV7-9 and TRBJ1-2; D is uncertain. Trimming cost V 4 bases and J 6 bases, with 12 bases left between them. Per germline, CDR1 SEHNR and CDR2 FQNEAQ (reference sequence). This CDR3 comprises 13 residues. The CDR3 here is CASSSRSMNGYTF. The DNA for the CDR3 is TGTGCCAGCAGCTCCCGGAGTATGAATGGCTACACCTTC.

V is TRBV7-9 and J is TRBJ2-2; weak D call: TRBD2 (5 bases). In germline, CDR1 is SEHNR, CDR2 FQNEAQ (reference sequence). There are 14 residues in the CDR3. V lost 5 bases, J lost 0 bases, and 7 bases lay in between. The CDR3 DNA reads TGTGCCAGCAGCACGAGGGCGAACACCGGGGAGCTGTTTTTT. This codes for CASSTRANTGELFF.

Concerning this clone itself: At one end, the junction sequence differs from germline, possibly due to a read error. The gene calls are TRBV7-9 and TRBJ1-3; TRBD1 matches 7 bases. The CDR3 totals 16 residues. The germline V gene has CDR1 SEHNR and CDR2 FQNEAQ (reference sequence). The CDR3 spells CASSPRLTGSGNTIYF. The CDR3 nucleotides are TGTGCCAGCAGCCCGCGCTTGACAGGGTCTGGGAACACCATATATTTT.

The chain uses TRBV6-4 and TRBJ2-2, with D possibly matching TRBD2 (6 bases). V lost 2 bases to trimming and J lost 5 bases, with 9 bases between them. This CDR3 has 14 amino acids. CDR1 MRHNA and CDR2 SNTAGT come from the germline V gene. The CDR3 DNA reads as TGTGCCAGCAGTGACGAAGCGGGTACCGGGGAGCTGTTTTTT. This translates into CASSDEAGTGELFF.

V is TRBV28 and J is TRBJ1-1; 8 bases align to TRBD1. The CDR3 has 14 amino acids. The V and J ends lost 7 bases and 3 bases, in that order; junction bases with no gene match: 7. The germline V gene encodes CDR1 MDHEN and CDR2 SYDVKM. The CDR3 loop is CASMVKQGDTEAFF. The CDR3 DNA reads as TGTGCCAGCATGGTAAAACAGGGGGACACTGAAGCTTTCTTT. The variable domain in full, completed from reference TRBV28 and TRBJ1-1, reads DVKVTQSSRYLVKRTGEKVFLECVQDMDHENMFWYRQDPGLGLRLIYFSYDVKMKEKGDIPEGYSVSREKKERFSLILESASTNQTSMYLCASMVKQGDTEAFFGQGTRLTVV.

This chain links TRBV5-1 with TRBJ2-7; tentatively, D is TRBD2 (5 bases). CDR3 length: 15 residues. Germline CDR1 and CDR2: SGHRS and YFSETQ. V lost 0 bases and J lost 7, with 17 bases in between. The CDR3 loop is CASSLVRDSLREQYF. CDR3 in DNA: TGCGCCAGCAGCTTGGTCCGGGATTCCTTGAGAGAGCAGTACTTC.

The gene calls are TRBV4-1 and TRBJ1-4; the D gene is possibly TRBD1 (5 bases). CDR3 length: 16 amino acids. The germline V and J ends were trimmed by 1 base and 8 bases, with 17 bases remaining between them. Germline V gives CDR1 MGHRA, CDR2 YSYEKL. Here the CDR3 reads CASSQGGDSLREKLFF. CDR3 sequence (DNA): TGCGCCAGCAGCCAAGGAGGAGACAGTCTCCGCGAAAAACTGTTTTTT.

DNA of the CDR3: TGTGCCAGCAGCTTAGCGGCGGGGGGACACACCGGGGAGCTGTTTTTT. This translates into CASSLAAGGHTGELFF. The rearrangement uses TRBV7-2 and TRBJ2-2; 8 bases agree with TRBD2. V trimming: 0 bases; J trimming: 3 bases; junction bases outside the gene matches: 3. The CDR3 covers 16 residues. Germline values: CDR1 SGHTA, CDR2 FQGNSA.

This clone appeared a few times. The rearrangement uses TRBV7-2 and TRBJ1-1; tentative D call: TRBD1 (5 bases). This CDR3 is 14 amino acids long. Trimming shortened V by 1 base and J by 4 bases, and 10 bases separated the two germline ends. Per the germline V gene, CDR1 is SGHTA and CDR2 is FQGNSA. In DNA form, the CDR3 reads TGTGCCAGCAGCTTAGAGGCGCAGGGCACTGAAGCTTTCTTT. This gives the protein CASSLEAQGTEAFF.

The CDR3 coding sequence is TGTGCCAGCAGTCACCAACAGGGGGCACGAGGAGAGCAGTACTTC. It translates to CASSHQQGARGEQYF. The rearrangement joins TRBV6-5 to TRBJ2-7; 9 bases map to TRBD1. In germline, CDR1 is MNHEY, CDR2 SVGAGI. The CDR3 contains 15 residues. V dropped 5 bases and J dropped 7; count of bases not matched to a gene: 12.

The chain links TRBV19 to TRBJ1-2, with 7 bases fitting TRBD1. V dropped 6 bases and J dropped 4; count of bases not matched to a gene: 11. The CDR3 covers 15 residues. Germline V CDR1 and CDR2: LNHDA, SQIVND (reference sequence). The CDR3: CASRPLPQGTYGYTF. DNA of the CDR3: TGTGCCAGTAGGCCCCTTCCACAGGGGACCTATGGCTACACCTTC.

The chain links TRBV7-3 to TRBJ1-1; D may be TRBD1 (5 bases). The V end lost 2 bases, the J end lost 1 base, and 11 bases lay between the germline ends. Germline CDR1 reads SGHTA; CDR2 reads FQGTGA. The CDR3 is 15 amino acids. The CDR3 protein is CASSLDGGTNTEAFF. In DNA, the CDR3 is TGTGCCAGCAGCTTAGATGGGGGGACGAACACTGAAGCTTTCTTT.